The 11 T cell receptor beta chains listed next were all sequenced from one sample in a study of OX40 agonist ivuxolimab in advanced cancers. Library prep was done by the immunoSEQ multiplex PCR assay. The source is immuneACCESS, and TCRdb retained only in-frame sequences with V and J called. Part of the clones is not carried over; for the studies checked, unresolved V genes explain less than half of this, and the remainder is unexplained. This sample holds 100,000 or so clones; more than 95% were observed only once. 2% to 2.5% of the sample is held by the ten biggest clonotypes. Specimen: CD4+ or CD8+ T cells sorted from blood, collected in a trial of the OX40 agonist ivuxolimab. Receptors originate from an adult with an advanced solid tumor such as melanoma, head and neck, liver or kidney cancer.

As DNA, the CDR3 is TGTGCCAGCAGTTTCGGGACAGGGGTCCACGAGCAGTACTTC. The encoded protein is CASSFGTGVHEQYF. The V gene is TRBV27, the J gene TRBJ2-7, with 10 bases matching TRBD1. The junction had 4 bases not matched to a gene; V was cut back by 3 bases and J by 5 bases. CDR1 is MNHEY, CDR2 SMNVEV, per germline (reference sequence). The CDR3 spans 14 residues.

The chain couples TRBV28 to TRBJ1-5; D is possibly TRBD1 (6 bases). V was trimmed by 6 bases and J by 5 bases, leaving 14 bases between them. Germline loops: CDR1 MDHEN, CDR2 SYDVKM. This CDR3 region has 14 residues. The CDR3: CASSLPAGDQPQHF. The CDR3 DNA reads as TGTGCCAGCAGCCTTCCCGCAGGGGATCAGCCCCAGCATTTT.

This chain links TRBV20-1 with TRBJ2-7; D gene uncertain. CDR1 and CDR2 (germline): DFQATT, SNEGSKA (reference sequence). V was cut by 1 base and J by 4 bases, with 2 bases left in between. The CDR3 loop spans 10 amino acids. CDR3 sequence reads: CSARGYEQYF. In nucleotides, the CDR3 is TGCAGTGCTAGAGGGTACGAGCAGTACTTC.

This chain uses TRBV20-1 with TRBJ1-1; D gene unclear. The CDR3 has 11 amino acids. V lost 7 bases to trimming and J lost 3 bases, with 9 bases between them. In germline, CDR1 is DFQATT, CDR2 SNEGSKA (reference sequence). Here the CDR3 reads CSVNLYTEAFF. The CDR3 bases are TGCAGTGTGAACCTATACACTGAAGCTTTCTTT.

V usage is TRBV7-3 and J usage is TRBJ1-1; 8 bases agree with TRBD1. The trim removed 4 bases at V and 5 bases at J, leaving 3 bases unmatched. CDR1 is SGHTA, CDR2 FQGTGA, per germline. This CDR3 is built from 13 residues. CDR3 sequence reads: CASSSGQGTEAFF. The CDR3, as DNA: TGTGCCAGCAGCTCAGGACAGGGTACTGAAGCTTTCTTT.

This clone was recorded once. The V and J genes are TRBV19 and TRBJ2-1, with TRBD1 as a possible D gene (6 bases). V gave up 5 bases and J gave up 1 base, with 15 bases separating them. CDR3 length: 16 residues. Germline CDR1 LNHDA, CDR2 SQIVND (reference sequence). The CDR3 spells CASSGQPSFSYNEQFF. CDR3 DNA sequence: TGTGCCAGTAGTGGACAGCCGTCCTTTTCCTACAATGAGCAGTTCTTC.

The V call is TRBV7-3, the J call TRBJ2-3; D call uncertain. CDR1 is SGHTA, CDR2 FQGTGA, per germline. The V and J ends lost 3 bases and 0 bases respectively, with 7 bases between them. This CDR3 comprises 14 residues. The CDR3 nucleotides are TGTGCCAGCAGCTTGGACCCTAGCACAGATACGCAGTATTTT. Translation gives CASSLDPSTDTQYF.

J is TRBJ1-2 and V is TRBV9, with 9 bases that match TRBD1. V was clipped by 0 bases and J by 1 base; unmatched bases: 7. The germline V gene encodes CDR1 SGDLS and CDR2 YYNGEE. The CDR3 is 17 amino acids. The CDR3 spells CASSVGDRESDNYGYTF. The CDR3, as DNA: TGTGCCAGCAGCGTAGGGGACAGGGAATCGGATAACTATGGCTACACCTTC.

This sequence joins TRBV6-5 and TRBJ1-1; the D is unclear. In germline, CDR1 is MNHEY, CDR2 SVGAGI. The CDR3 has 13 residues. V gave up 5 bases and J gave up 1 base, with 8 bases separating them. Here the CDR3 reads CASSLGGNTEAFF. As DNA, the CDR3 is TGTGCCAGCAGTCTCGGCGGGAACACTGAAGCTTTCTTT.

This chain joins TRBV9 and TRBJ2-6; D unresolved. Germline-derived CDR1 and CDR2 are SGDLS and YYNGEE. There are 16 residues in the CDR3. Trimming took 0 bases from V and 0 from J, leaving 7 bases between them. CDR3 loop: CASSVAPVSGANVLTF. CDR3 nucleotides: TGTGCCAGCAGCGTAGCCCCGGTCTCTGGGGCCAACGTCCTGACTTTC.

The chain uses TRBV4-1 and TRBJ2-4; D gene unclear. Germline CDR1 and CDR2: MGHRA and YSYEKL. V lost 0 bases to trimming and J lost 1 base, with 10 bases between them. This CDR3 is built from 16 residues. In DNA form, the CDR3 reads TGCGCCAGCAGCCAAGATTGGGTGTCGGCCAAAAACATTCAGTACTTC. As protein: CASSQDWVSAKNIQYF.